Listed below are T cell receptor beta chains from one sample, sequenced in a study of blood T cell repertoires in COVID-19. Produced via immunoSEQ multiplex PCR; TCRdb's table is partial and in-frame only. The sample yields 200,000 to 300,000 clones, 80% to 90% seen once. The specimen sequenced was peripheral blood. All receptors derive from a man aged 55 to 70 with acute or convalescent COVID-19. The CDR3 runs from the conserved cysteine through the conserved F or W. Each record gives: J gene, V gene, D gene, CDR3 DNA, CDR3 protein. D genes are given only for firm matches.

J: TRBJ2-7
V: TRBV29-1
D: TRBD1
DNA: TGCAGCGTTCTTCAGGGGGCTGAAGAGCAGTACTTC
CDR3: CSVLQGAEEQYF

J: TRBJ2-2
V: TRBV27
D: NA
DNA: TGTGCCAGCAGTTTCGGCAGGCCCATCGCGAACACCGGGGAGCTGTTTTTT
CDR3: CASSFGRPIANTGELFF

J: TRBJ2-5
V: TRBV6-5
D: NA
DNA: TGTGCCAGCAGTTACTCGGAAGGGGTTGAGACCCAGTACTTC
CDR3: CASSYSEGVETQYF

J: TRBJ1-6
V: TRBV10-3
D: NA
DNA: TGTGCCATCGGAGGGGTGGGCTCACCCCTCCACTTT
CDR3: CAIGGVGSPLHF

J: TRBJ1-6
V: TRBV7-8
D: NA
DNA: TGTGCCAGCAGTCATCAGGGGTCCCATTCACCCCTCCACTTT
CDR3: CASSHQGSHSPLHF

J: TRBJ1-4
V: TRBV7-8
D: TRBD1
DNA: TGTGCCAGCAGCTTATCTCCCAACGCCTACAGGGGGGATGAAAAACTGTTTTTT
CDR3: CASSLSPNAYRGDEKLFF

J: TRBJ2-2
V: TRBV7-9
D: TRBD2
DNA: TGTGCCAGCAGCTCTAGCGGGGGCACCGGGGAGCTGTTTTTT
CDR3: CASSSSGGTGELFF

J: TRBJ1-2
V: TRBV25-1
D: TRBD1
DNA: TGTGCCAGCAGTGCAGGGACAGGGAACTATGGCTACACCTTC
CDR3: CASSAGTGNYGYTF

J: TRBJ2-7
V: TRBV7-2
D: TRBD2
DNA: TGTGCCAGCAGCCGTAGCGGGTACGAGCAGTACTTC
CDR3: CASSRSGYEQYF

J: TRBJ2-6
V: TRBV13
D: NA
DNA: TGTGCCAGCAGCTTCCGGGGTCAACCCTCCTCTGGGGCCAACGTCCTGACTTTC
CDR3: CASSFRGQPSSGANVLTF

J: TRBJ2-1
V: TRBV13
D: NA
DNA: TGTGCCAGCAGCCCACGACTAAACTACAATGAGCAGTTCTTC
CDR3: CASSPRLNYNEQFF

J: TRBJ1-2
V: TRBV10-1
D: TRBD1
DNA: TGCGCCAGCAGCGCCGGGACAGGGAGCCTCTACACCTTC
CDR3: CASSAGTGSLYTF

J: TRBJ1-5
V: TRBV6-5
D: NA
DNA: TGTGCCAGCATGCGCGCAGGGGCAAGACAGCCCCAGCATTTT
CDR3: CASMRAGARQPQHF

J: TRBJ1-4
V: TRBV14
D: TRBD1
DNA: TGTGCCAGCAGCCAACTCGGGACAGGGGGCAAAGAACTGTTTTTT
CDR3: CASSQLGTGGKELFF

J: TRBJ2-1
V: TRBV7-9
D: TRBD1
DNA: TGTGCCAGCAGCTTAGGGACAGGGGTAGAGCAGTTCTTC
CDR3: CASSLGTGVEQFF

J: TRBJ2-2
V: TRBV2
D: NA
DNA: TGTGCCAGCAGCGGGACAAGACCGACCGGGGAGCTGTTTTTT
CDR3: CASSGTRPTGELFF

J: TRBJ2-1
V: TRBV7-3
D: NA
DNA: TGTGCCAGCAGCAAGGGGCAGGGGCGCAATGAGCAGTTCTTC
CDR3: CASSKGQGRNEQFF

J: TRBJ2-1
V: TRBV6-1
D: TRBD2
DNA: TGTGCCAGCAGTGAAGTGGGATTAGCGGGGGGGCCTAGTAATGAGCAGTTCTTC
CDR3: CASSEVGLAGGPSNEQFF

J: TRBJ2-3
V: TRBV7-6
D: TRBD2
DNA: TGTGCCAGCAGCTTAGCTATAGCGGGAACAGATACGCAGTATTTT
CDR3: CASSLAIAGTDTQYF

J: TRBJ1-1
V: TRBV7-9
D: NA
DNA: TGTGCCAGCAGCTTAACGCCCAGGGGGAACACTGAAGCTTTCTTT
CDR3: CASSLTPRGNTEAFF